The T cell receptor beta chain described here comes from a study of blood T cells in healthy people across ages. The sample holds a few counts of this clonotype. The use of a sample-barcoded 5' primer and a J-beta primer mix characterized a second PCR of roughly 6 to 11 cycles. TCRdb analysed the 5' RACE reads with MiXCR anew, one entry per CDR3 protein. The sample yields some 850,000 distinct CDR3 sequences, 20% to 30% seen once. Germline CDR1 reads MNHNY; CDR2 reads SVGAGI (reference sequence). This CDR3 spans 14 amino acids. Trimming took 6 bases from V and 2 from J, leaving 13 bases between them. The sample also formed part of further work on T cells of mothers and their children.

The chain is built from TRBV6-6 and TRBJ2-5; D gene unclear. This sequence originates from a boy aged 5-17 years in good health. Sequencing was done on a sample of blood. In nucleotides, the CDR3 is TGTGCCAGCAGGCCAGCAGGAGAACAAGAGACCCAGTACTTC. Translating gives CASRPAGEQETQYF.